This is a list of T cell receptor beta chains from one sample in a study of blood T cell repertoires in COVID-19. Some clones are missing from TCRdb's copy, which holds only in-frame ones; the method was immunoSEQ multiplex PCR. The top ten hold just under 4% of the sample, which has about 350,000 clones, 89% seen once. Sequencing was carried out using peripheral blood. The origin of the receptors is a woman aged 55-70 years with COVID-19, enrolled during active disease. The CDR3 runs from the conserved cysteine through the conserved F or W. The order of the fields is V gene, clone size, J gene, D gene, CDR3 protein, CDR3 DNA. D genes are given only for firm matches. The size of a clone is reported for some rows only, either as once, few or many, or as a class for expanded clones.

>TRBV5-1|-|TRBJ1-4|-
CASSGGQLEKLFF
TGCGCCAGCAGCGGTGGACAGCTCGAAAAACTGTTTTTT
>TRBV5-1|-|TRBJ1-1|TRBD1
CASSSYRDREAFF
TGCGCCAGCAGCTCGTACCGGGACAGGGAGGCTTTCTTT
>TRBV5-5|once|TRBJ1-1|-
CASSLGQPGGKAFF
TGTGCCAGCAGCTTGGGGCAACCGGGAGGTAAAGCTTTCTTT
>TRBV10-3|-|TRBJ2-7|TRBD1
CAISGWDSYEQYF
TGTGCCATCAGTGGGTGGGACAGCTACGAGCAGTACTTC
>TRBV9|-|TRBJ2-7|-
CASSVAQGGYEQYF
TGTGCCAGCAGCGTAGCACAGGGCGGCTACGAGCAGTACTTC
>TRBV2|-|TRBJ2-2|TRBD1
CASRVGQGATGELFF
TGTGCCAGCAGGGTCGGACAGGGCGCTACCGGGGAGCTGTTTTTT
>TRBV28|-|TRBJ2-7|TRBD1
CASSSPGQGTWSSYEQYF
TGTGCCAGCAGTTCTCCGGGACAGGGGACGTGGAGCTCCTACGAGCAGTACTTC
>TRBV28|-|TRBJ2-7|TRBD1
CASSGLLPGQGSYEQYF
TGTGCCAGCAGCGGTCTCCTACCGGGACAGGGCTCCTACGAGCAGTACTTC
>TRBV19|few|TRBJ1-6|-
CASSIDSTLGGPTALHF
TGTGCCAGTAGTATAGACTCTACCTTGGGTGGGCCTACTGCCCTCCACTTT
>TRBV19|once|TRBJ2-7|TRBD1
CASSTRDRGAYEQYF
TGTGCCAGTAGTACCCGGGACAGGGGAGCCTACGAGCAGTACTTC
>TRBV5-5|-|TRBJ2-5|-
CASSLRLAQETQYF
TGTGCCAGCAGCTTGAGGCTAGCGCAAGAGACCCAGTACTTC
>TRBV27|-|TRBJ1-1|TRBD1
CASRPRATGDYTEAFF
TGTGCCAGCCGACCCCGTGCGACAGGGGATTACACTGAAGCTTTCTTT
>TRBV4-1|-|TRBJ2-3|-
CASSQTTADTQYF
TGCGCCAGCAGCCAAACCACAGCAGATACGCAGTATTTT
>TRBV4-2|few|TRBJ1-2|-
CASSQVPKSIAKNYGYTF
TGTGCCAGCAGCCAAGTTCCTAAAAGTATAGCTAAGAACTATGGCTACACCTTC
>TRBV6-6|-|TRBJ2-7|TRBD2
CASTLSGGGTYEQYF
TGTGCCAGCACTCTCTCGGGCGGGGGAACCTACGAGCAGTACTTC
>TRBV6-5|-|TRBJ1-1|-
CASSPQLNTEAFF
TGTGCCAGCAGCCCACAGCTGAACACTGAAGCTTTCTTT
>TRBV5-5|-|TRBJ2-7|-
CASSFILATYEQYF
TGTGCCAGCAGCTTCATCCTAGCCACCTACGAGCAGTACTTC
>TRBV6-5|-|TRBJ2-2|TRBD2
CASRLAGVNTGELFF
TGTGCCAGCCGGCTAGCGGGGGTTAACACCGGGGAGCTGTTTTTT
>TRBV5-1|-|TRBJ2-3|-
CASSLDRGPPDTQYF
TGCGCCAGCAGCTTGGACCGGGGTCCCCCAGATACGCAGTATTTT
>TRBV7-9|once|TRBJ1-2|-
CASSRGMSSGGYTF
TGTGCCAGCAGTCGGGGGATGAGTTCGGGAGGCTACACCTTC
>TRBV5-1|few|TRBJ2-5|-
CASSLDRVETQYF
TGCGCCAGCAGCTTGGACAGGGTAGAGACCCAGTACTTC
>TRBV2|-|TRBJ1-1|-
CASRGEGWTEAFF
TGTGCCAGCAGGGGAGAAGGTTGGACTGAAGCTTTCTTT
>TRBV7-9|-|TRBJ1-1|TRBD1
CASSPGTGFDTEAFF
TGTGCCAGCAGCCCCGGGACAGGGTTCGACACTGAAGCTTTCTTT